This TCR beta chain derives from a study of blood T cell repertoires in COVID-19 (dated by TCRdb to about 2020). Concerning the study at large: Samples from collaborators originated in the United States, Italy and Spain and spanned both the acute and convalescent phases of COVID-19. Where HLA class I and class II types were available, the types were taken from metadata supplied by the sample provider, not from assay-based typing. The repertoires were released in a freely available public database meant as a resource for research on the immune response to SARS-CoV-2. The dataset comprised deeply sampled blood TCRbeta repertoires from subjects exposed to, actively infected with, or recovered from COVID-19. Samples came from the ongoing ImmuneRACE study (first 160 participants) plus 1,254 subjects from 6 global collaborators. The sample metadata nearly always contained a de-identified subject ID, COVID-19 status, age in years and sex. The prospective study material was composed of cDNA or gDNA derived from T cells, B-cell-depleted T cells, or PBMCs.

For this clone: Its specific antigen is unknown. The sample holds no much larger clone one base away, and base qualities are not on file.

What the study reported, not specific to this receptor: Clinical and demographic metadata were provided uncurated, with the amount varying by source and participant.

Collaborating institutions collected whole blood in K2EDTA tubes following their own protocols. For TCRbeta analysis, collaborators shipped samples as frozen whole blood, isolated PBMCs, or DNA extracted from either of those sample types. After removal of 5 bases from V and 2 bases from J, the junction retains 12 bases not matched to a gene. CDR1 and CDR2, looked up from the germline V gene, are SGHTS and YDEGEE. Its CDR3 holds 16 amino acids, cysteine through phenylalanine. Kept here is only the CDR3 DNA, which spans 48 bases and is read in frame from base 1. TCRbeta CDR3 regions were amplified from genomic DNA by means of the immunoSEQ Assay, a bias-controlled multiplex PCR. From the authors' description of their analysis: The number of nucleated cells in each sample was estimated from the amplification of reference gene primers within the assay. Sequence reads were collapsed and filtered to measure the absolute abundance of every unique TCRbeta CDR3 rearrangement. Productive Simpson clonality was computed per sample as the square root of Simpson's diversity index over productive rearrangements. The immuneACCESS repertoire file appears here via TCRdb, limited to in-frame rearrangements. These files lack a portion of the clones; in checked studies, under half of the deficit traces to unresolved V genes, and the cause of the others is not known. That table is the source of V, J and clone size, and D and trimming were worked out from the DNA. The sample table holds about 82,000 clones, of which approximately 80% were seen once. The ten largest make up 12% of the sample.

The sequencing input was peripheral blood. The V and J genes are TRBV5-8 and TRBJ1-2, with 7 bases in between that match TRBD1. The TCR was taken from a woman in her thirties or forties with active or convalescent COVID-19. The CDR3 sequence is CASSSGTDRRNYGYTF. The nucleotide sequence reads TGTGCCAGCAGTTCCGGAACGGACAGGCGAAACTATGGCTACACCTTC.